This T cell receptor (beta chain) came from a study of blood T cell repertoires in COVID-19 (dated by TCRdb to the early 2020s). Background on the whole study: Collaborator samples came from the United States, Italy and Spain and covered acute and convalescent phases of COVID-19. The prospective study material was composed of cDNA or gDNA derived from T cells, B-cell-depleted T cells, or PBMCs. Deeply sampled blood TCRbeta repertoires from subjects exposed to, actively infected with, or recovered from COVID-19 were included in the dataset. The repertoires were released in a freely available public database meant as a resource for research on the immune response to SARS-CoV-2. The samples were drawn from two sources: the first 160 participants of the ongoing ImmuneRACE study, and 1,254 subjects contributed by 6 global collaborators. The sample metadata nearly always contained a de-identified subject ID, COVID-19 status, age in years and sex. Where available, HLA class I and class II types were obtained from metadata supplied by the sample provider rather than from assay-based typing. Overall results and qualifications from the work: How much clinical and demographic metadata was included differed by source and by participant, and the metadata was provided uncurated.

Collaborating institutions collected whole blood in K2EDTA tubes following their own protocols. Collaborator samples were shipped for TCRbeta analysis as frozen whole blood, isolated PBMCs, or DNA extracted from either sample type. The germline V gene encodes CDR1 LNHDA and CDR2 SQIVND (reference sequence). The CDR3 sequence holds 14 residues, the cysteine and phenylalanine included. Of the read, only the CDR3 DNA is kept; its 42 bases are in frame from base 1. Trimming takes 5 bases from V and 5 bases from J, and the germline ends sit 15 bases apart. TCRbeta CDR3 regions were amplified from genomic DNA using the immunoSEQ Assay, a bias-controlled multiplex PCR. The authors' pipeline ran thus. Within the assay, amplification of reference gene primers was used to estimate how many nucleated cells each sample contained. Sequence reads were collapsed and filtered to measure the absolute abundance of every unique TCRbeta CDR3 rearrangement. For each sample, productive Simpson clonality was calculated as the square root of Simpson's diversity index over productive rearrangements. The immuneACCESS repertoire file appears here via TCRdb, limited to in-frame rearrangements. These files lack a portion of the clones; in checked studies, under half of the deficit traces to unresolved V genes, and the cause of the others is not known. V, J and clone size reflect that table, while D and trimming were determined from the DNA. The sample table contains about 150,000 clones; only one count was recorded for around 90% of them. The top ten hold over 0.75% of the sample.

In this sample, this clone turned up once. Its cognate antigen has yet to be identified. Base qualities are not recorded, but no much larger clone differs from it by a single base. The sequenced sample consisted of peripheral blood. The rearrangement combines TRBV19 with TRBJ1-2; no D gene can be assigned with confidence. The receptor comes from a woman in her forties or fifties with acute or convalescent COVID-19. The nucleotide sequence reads TGTGCCAGTAGTGAGACTGCCGATCTTTATGGCTACACCTTC. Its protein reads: CASSETADLYGYTF.